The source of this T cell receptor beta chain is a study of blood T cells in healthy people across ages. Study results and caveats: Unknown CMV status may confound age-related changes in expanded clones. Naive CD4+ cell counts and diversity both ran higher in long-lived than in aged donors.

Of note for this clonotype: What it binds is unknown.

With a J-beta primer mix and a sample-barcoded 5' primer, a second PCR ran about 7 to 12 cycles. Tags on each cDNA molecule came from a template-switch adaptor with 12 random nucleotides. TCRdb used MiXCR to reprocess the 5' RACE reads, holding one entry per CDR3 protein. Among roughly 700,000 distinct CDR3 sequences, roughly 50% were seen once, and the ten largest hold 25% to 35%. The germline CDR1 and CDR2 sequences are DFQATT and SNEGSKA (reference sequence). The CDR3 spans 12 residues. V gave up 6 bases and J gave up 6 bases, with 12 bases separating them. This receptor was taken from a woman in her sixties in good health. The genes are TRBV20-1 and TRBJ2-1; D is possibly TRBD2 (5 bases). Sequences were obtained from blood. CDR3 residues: CSALGLTNEQFF. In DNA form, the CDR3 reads TGCAGTGCCCTTGGACTGACCAATGAGCAGTTCTTC.